The 19 T cell receptor beta chains listed next were all sequenced from one sample in a study of T-cell memory formation after mild COVID-19. TCRdb recomputed calls from the 5' RACE reads with MiXCR, one row per CDR3 protein. This repertoire shows 400,000 or so distinct CDR3 sequences, 20% found once; its top ten account for around 9.2%. The sample consisted of PBMCs or a T cell subset sorted from them (not recorded which). The receptors derive from an adult woman who had mild COVID-19 (a few samples of this study predate the infection). Cell type and time point are not known.

The sample holds a few counts of this clonotype. The gene calls are TRBV4-1 and TRBJ2-1; the match to TRBD2 covers 9 bases. The CDR3 sequence is 15 residues long. With 5 bases clipped from V and 9 bases from J, the junction kept 11 bases outside the gene matches. Germline assignment: CDR1 MGHRA and CDR2 YSYEKL. CDR3: CASSFLNSGGGEQFF. The DNA for the CDR3 is TGCGCCAGCAGCTTCCTGAATAGCGGGGGTGGTGAGCAGTTCTTC.

The rearrangement uses TRBV7-8 and TRBJ2-5, with 11 bases matching TRBD2. The CDR3 extends over 16 amino acids. CDR1 and CDR2 from the germline V gene are SGHVS and FQNEAQ. V shed 6 bases, J shed 4 bases, and the junction held 10 bases outside the gene matches. The CDR3 nucleotides read TGTGCCAGCAGTCCCCTTCCAGGACTAGCGGGAGAGACCCAGTACTTC. It encodes CASSPLPGLAGETQYF.

The chain joins TRBV27 to TRBJ2-1, with TRBD2 matching over 7 bases. The trim removed 4 bases at V and 8 bases at J, leaving 8 bases unmatched. Germline-derived CDR1 and CDR2 are MNHEY and SMNVEV (reference sequence). The CDR3 has 14 residues. The CDR3 DNA is TGTGCCAGCAGTTCGAGCGGGAATGCTGATGAGCAGTTCTTC. Translating gives CASSSSGNADEQFF.

This rearrangement joins TRBV2 to TRBJ1-4; D is possibly TRBD1 (6 bases). V shed 6 bases and J shed 0 bases, with 8 bases lying between them. Per germline, CDR1 SNHLY and CDR2 FYNNEI. CDR3 size: 14 residues. CDR3 region: CASRDRTTNEKLFF. The DNA of the CDR3 is TGTGCCAGCAGGGACAGAACAACTAATGAAAAACTGTTTTTT.

This clonotype was counted only a few times. V gene TRBV5-1 combines with J gene TRBJ2-1; D is possibly TRBD2 (6 bases). The ends were cut back, 4 bases at V and 5 bases at J, with 19 bases in the middle. Germline V gene data show CDR1 as SGHRS and CDR2 as YFSETQ. The CDR3 sequence is 16 residues long. CDR3 nucleotides: TGCGCCAGCAGCCCCCGGGGCCTCGGAGGGGACAATGAGCAGTTCTTC. As protein: CASSPRGLGGDNEQFF.

This clonotype was seen a few times. The CDR3 DNA reads as TGTGCCAGCAGGAAGGACACCCAAGAGACCCAGTACTTC. Translated, it gives CASRKDTQETQYF. V usage is TRBV6-1 and J usage is TRBJ2-5; weak D call: TRBD1 (5 bases). Per the germline V gene, CDR1 is MNHNS and CDR2 is SASEGT. Between the trimmed V and J ends, which lost 6 bases and 1 base, there was a span of 9 bases. This CDR3 spans 13 amino acids.

The J gene is TRBJ2-3, the V gene TRBV27, with 7 nucleotides matching TRBD2. CDR3 size: 15 residues. Germline loops: CDR1 MNHEY, CDR2 SMNVEV (reference sequence). The V gene end was trimmed by 9 bases and the J gene end by 2 bases; junction bases not matched to a gene: 11. In nucleotides, the CDR3 is TGTGCCAGTACCTTCTGGGGGGGTGCCACAGATACGCAGTATTTT. Translation: CASTFWGGATDTQYF.

This clonotype was recorded a few times. The gene calls are TRBV12-3 or TRBV12-4 and TRBJ1-1; 7 bases match TRBD1. CDR3 size: 14 residues. The junction had 2 bases not matched to a gene; V was cut back by 3 bases and J by 1 base. For the CDR3, the DNA is TGTGCCAGCAGTTTCGACAGGGCGAACACTGAAGCTTTCTTT. Amino acid sequence: CASSFDRANTEAFF.

This clonotype was recorded a few times. The chain uses TRBV2 and TRBJ2-3; D uncertain. V was trimmed by 6 bases and J by 5 bases, leaving 9 bases between them. Per germline, CDR1 SNHLY and CDR2 FYNNEI. The CDR3 consists of 12 residues. This CDR3 reads CASSKLVDTQYF. DNA of the CDR3: TGTGCCAGCAGCAAGCTCGTAGATACGCAGTATTTT.

This clonotype was counted a few times. The rearrangement joins TRBV10-3 to TRBJ1-1; a possible D gene is TRBD1 (5 bases). V lost 4 bases, J lost 0 bases, and 12 bases lay in between. Per germline, CDR1 ENHRY and CDR2 SYGVKD. This CDR3 region has 15 residues. The CDR3 protein is CAISASGTVNTEAFF. CDR3 bases: TGTGCCATCAGTGCGTCCGGGACGGTGAACACTGAAGCTTTCTTT.

This clonotype was recorded a few times. The chain links TRBV5-6 to TRBJ2-2; a weak D match, TRBD2 (6 bases). The CDR3 length is 16 residues. CDR1 and CDR2 from the germline V gene are SGHDT and YYEEEE. V dropped 4 bases and J dropped 0 bases, with 13 bases sitting between them. The CDR3 coding sequence is TGTGCCAGCAGCCCGGAACCTAGCGCGAACACCGGGGAGCTGTTTTTT. Protein product: CASSPEPSANTGELFF.

This clonotype was seen more than once but under ten times. The V and J genes are TRBV7-9 and TRBJ1-6; TRBD1 matches 7 bases. Germline values: CDR1 SEHNR, CDR2 FQNEAQ (reference sequence). V lost 5 bases, J lost 6 bases, and 4 bases stayed unmatched. The CDR3 extends over 14 amino acids. The CDR3 sequence is CASSPGTVNSPLHF. Written as DNA, the CDR3 is TGTGCCAGCAGCCCCGGGACAGTTAATTCACCCCTCCACTTT.

The V and J genes are TRBV7-3 and TRBJ2-1; unclear D gene. V was shortened by 5 bases and J by 3 bases, with 8 bases between the two germline ends. Germline CDR1 is SGHTA and CDR2 is FQGTGA. CDR3 length: 13 residues. This CDR3 is CASSMESYNEQFF. The CDR3 DNA is TGTGCCAGCAGCATGGAAAGCTACAATGAGCAGTTCTTC.

CDR3 sequence (DNA): TGTGCCAGCAGTAAAGTTAGAAGCACAGATACGCAGTATTTT. It encodes CASSKVRSTDTQYF. This chain joins TRBV2 and TRBJ2-3; the D is unclear. Looked up from germline, CDR1 is SNHLY and CDR2 is FYNNEI. The CDR3 totals 14 residues. Trimming took off 5 bases at V and 0 bases at J, with 9 bases between the two ends.

The chain carries TRBV20-1 and TRBJ2-1; 12 nucleotides agree with TRBD2. The length of the CDR3 is 14 residues. The V segment lost 6 bases and the J segment 9 bases; nucleotides outside the gene matches: 9. From germline, CDR1 is DFQATT and CDR2 SNEGSKA (reference sequence). This chain's CDR3 is CSAEGLAGKGEQFF. In DNA, the CDR3 is TGCAGTGCAGAAGGACTAGCGGGGAAGGGTGAGCAGTTCTTC.

V is TRBV18 and J is TRBJ2-1; D is uncertain. This CDR3 comprises 17 residues. V gave up 3 bases and J gave up 4 bases, with 19 bases separating them. CDR1 is KGHSH and CDR2 is LQKENI in the germline V gene. The CDR3 region has the DNA TGTGCCAGCTCACCTCCAGTAGCCTCTCTGGTATACAATGAGCAGTTCTTC. Translated: CASSPPVASLVYNEQFF.

This clonotype came up a few times. The CDR3 region has the DNA TGTGCCAGCGTAGACACGAACACCGGGGAGCTGTTTTTT. It is translated as CASVDTNTGELFF. The chain carries TRBV6-5 and TRBJ2-2, with D unresolved. The CDR3 loop spans 13 amino acids. V was shortened by 8 bases and J by 0 bases, with 7 bases between the two germline ends. Germline CDR1 and CDR2: MNHEY and SVGAGI.

The chain couples TRBV10-3 to TRBJ2-5; TRBD1 agrees at 7 bases. Germline V gives CDR1 ENHRY, CDR2 SYGVKD. After removal of 0 bases from V and 2 bases from J, the junction contained 9 bases not matched to a gene. The length of the CDR3 is 17 residues. The CDR3 sequence: CAISESKTQGLQETQYF. The CDR3 coding sequence is TGTGCCATCAGTGAGTCGAAGACACAGGGGCTTCAAGAGACCCAGTACTTC.

The sample holds a few counts of this clonotype. The chain combines TRBV5-1 with TRBJ2-7; 8 nucleotides match TRBD1. V was pared by 4 bases and J by 10 bases, with 4 bases of the junction left unmatched. The CDR3 spans 11 residues. The germline V gene encodes CDR1 SGHRS and CDR2 YFSETQ. The CDR3 DNA sequence: TGCGCCAGCAGCCCCGGACAGGGACAGTACTTC. This translates into CASSPGQGQYF.